The subject of this entry is one T cell receptor (beta chain). This record comes from a study of cytomegalovirus exposure and HLA in healthy donors. The germline V and J ends were trimmed by 3 bases and 4 bases, with 9 bases remaining between them. The germline V gene has CDR1 MNHEY and CDR2 SVGAGI. This CDR3 has 13 residues. Both 60 Vbeta primers and 13 Jbeta primers went into the PCR. Using immunoSEQ multiplex PCR, the repertoire was profiled, and TCRdb retains in-frame clones only, with some absent. The sample includes under 200,000 clones. The rearrangement joins TRBV6-5 to TRBJ2-5; D might be TRBD1 (5 bases). The sample taken for sequencing was PBMCs. The clonotype originates from a woman between 18 and 29 years old in good health and CMV-seropositive. CDR3 protein: CASSYAGAETQYF. The CDR3 DNA sequence: TGTGCCAGCAGTTATGCTGGGGCAGAGACCCAGTACTTC.